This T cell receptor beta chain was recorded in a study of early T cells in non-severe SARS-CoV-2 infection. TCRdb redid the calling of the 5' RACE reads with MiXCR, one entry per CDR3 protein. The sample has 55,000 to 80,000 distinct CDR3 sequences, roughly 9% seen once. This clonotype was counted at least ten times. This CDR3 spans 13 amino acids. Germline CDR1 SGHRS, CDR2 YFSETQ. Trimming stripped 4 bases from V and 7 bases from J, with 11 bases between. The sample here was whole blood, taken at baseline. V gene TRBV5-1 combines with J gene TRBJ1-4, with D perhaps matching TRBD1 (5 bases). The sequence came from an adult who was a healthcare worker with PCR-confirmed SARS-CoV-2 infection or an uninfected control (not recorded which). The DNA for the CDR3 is TGCGCCAGCAGCCAGGGTTCGGGTGAAAAACTGTTTTTT. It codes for CASSQGSGEKLFF.